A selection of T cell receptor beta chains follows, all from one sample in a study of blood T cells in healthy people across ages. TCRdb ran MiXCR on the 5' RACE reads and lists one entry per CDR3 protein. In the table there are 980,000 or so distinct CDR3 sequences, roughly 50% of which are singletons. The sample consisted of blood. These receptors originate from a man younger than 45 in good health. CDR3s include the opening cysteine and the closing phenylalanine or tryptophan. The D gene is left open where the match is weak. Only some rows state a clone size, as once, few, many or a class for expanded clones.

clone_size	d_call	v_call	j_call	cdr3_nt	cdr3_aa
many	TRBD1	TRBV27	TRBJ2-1	TGTGCCACCCCTTCCCGGGACAGGGTACATGAGCAGTTCTTC	CATPSRDRVHEQFF
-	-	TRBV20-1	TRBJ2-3	TGCAGTGCTAGGCATGGGGCAGGACCCACAGATACGCAGTATTTT	CSARHGAGPTDTQYF
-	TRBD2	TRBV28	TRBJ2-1	TGTGCCAGCAGGGGAGGGTTAAACAATGAGCAGTTCTTC	CASRGGLNNEQFF
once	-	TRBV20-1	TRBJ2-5	TGCAGTGCTAGCGACGGGACTGTGAAGACCCAGTACTTC	CSASDGTVKTQYF
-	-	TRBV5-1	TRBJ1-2	TGCGCCAGCAGCTTGGCCTCCGACAGTGGTGGCTACACCTTC	CASSLASDSGGYTF
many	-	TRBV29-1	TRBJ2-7	TGCAGCGTTGTAGGGCAGACCTACGAGCAGTACTTC	CSVVGQTYEQYF
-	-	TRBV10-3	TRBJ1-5	TGTGCCGTAGGACATAGCAATCAGCCCCAGCATTTT	CAVGHSNQPQHF
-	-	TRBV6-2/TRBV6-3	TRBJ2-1	TGTGCGTCTACGGGGGGCCTCTCCTACAATGAGCAGTTCTTC	CASTGGLSYNEQFF
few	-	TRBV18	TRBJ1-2	TGTGCCAGCTCACCTGAGAAGAACTATGGCTACACCTTC	CASSPEKNYGYTF
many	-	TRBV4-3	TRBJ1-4	TGCGCCAGCAGCCAAGTGGGTGGGACTGGGAATGAAAAACTGTTTTTT	CASSQVGGTGNEKLFF
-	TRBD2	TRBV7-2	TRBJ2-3	TGTGCCAGCAACTTAGCTAGCGGGGGTGCTAGCACAGATACGCAGTATTTT	CASNLASGGASTDTQYF
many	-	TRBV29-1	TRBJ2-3	TGCAGCTTTCCGTACTCAGATACGCAGTATTTT	CSFPYSDTQYF
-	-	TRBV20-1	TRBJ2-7	TGCAGTGCTAGTAGGGAACCCTACGAGCAGTACTTC	CSASREPYEQYF
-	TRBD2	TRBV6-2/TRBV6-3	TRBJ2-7	TGTGCCAGCAGTGGACTAGTGGGGGGATTCTACTCCTACGAGCAGTACTTC	CASSGLVGGFYSYEQYF
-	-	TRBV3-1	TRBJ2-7	TGTGCCAGCAGCCAAGATAATCGGGTCGACGAGCAGTACTTC	CASSQDNRVDEQYF
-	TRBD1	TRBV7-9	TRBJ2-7	TGTGCCAGCAACCAGGGGACAGGGGCAACGTTGGCCTACTACGAGCAGTACTTC	CASNQGTGATLAYYEQYF
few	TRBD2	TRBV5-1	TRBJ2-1	TGCGCCAGCAGCTGGACCGGGACTAGGGCCTTGGAGCAGTTCTTC	CASSWTGTRALEQFF
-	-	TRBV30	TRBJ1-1	TGTGCCTGGGGGGACCCTGAAGCTTTCTTT	CAWGDPEAFF
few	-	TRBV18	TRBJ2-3	TGTGCCAGCTCACCGAGGGACACTAGCACAGATACGCAGTATTTT	CASSPRDTSTDTQYF
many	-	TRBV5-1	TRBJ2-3	TGCGCCAGCAGCTTGTTTAGCACAGATACGCAGTATTTT	CASSLFSTDTQYF
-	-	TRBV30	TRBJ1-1	TGTGCCTTTGGGGTCCTAGCAAAAGCTTTCTTT	CAFGVLAKAFF
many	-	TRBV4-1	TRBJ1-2	TGCGCCAGCAGCCAAGGGGGGGCCTATGGCTACACCTTC	CASSQGGAYGYTF
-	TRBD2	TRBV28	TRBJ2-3	TGTGCCAGCAGTAACCGGGGGGACACAGATACGCAGTATTTT	CASSNRGDTDTQYF
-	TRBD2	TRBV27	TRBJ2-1	TGTGCCAGCAGGCCCGGGTGGGCGGGGGCCTACAATGAGCAGTTCTTC	CASRPGWAGAYNEQFF